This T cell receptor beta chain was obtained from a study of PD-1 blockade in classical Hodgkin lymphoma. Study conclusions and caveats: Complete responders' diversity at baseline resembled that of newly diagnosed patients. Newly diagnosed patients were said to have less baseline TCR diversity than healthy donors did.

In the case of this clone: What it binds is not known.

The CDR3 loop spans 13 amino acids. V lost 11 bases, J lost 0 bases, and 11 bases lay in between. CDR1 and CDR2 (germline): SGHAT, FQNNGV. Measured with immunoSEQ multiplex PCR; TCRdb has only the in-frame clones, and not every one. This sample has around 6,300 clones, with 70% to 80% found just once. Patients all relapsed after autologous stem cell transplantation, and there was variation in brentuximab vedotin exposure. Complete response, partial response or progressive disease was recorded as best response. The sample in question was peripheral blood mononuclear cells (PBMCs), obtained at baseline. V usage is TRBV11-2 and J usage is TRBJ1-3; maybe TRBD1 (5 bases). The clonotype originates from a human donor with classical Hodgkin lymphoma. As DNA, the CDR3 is TGTGCCTCCAGGGAGAGCTCTGGAAACACCATATATTTT. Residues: CASRESSGNTIYF.